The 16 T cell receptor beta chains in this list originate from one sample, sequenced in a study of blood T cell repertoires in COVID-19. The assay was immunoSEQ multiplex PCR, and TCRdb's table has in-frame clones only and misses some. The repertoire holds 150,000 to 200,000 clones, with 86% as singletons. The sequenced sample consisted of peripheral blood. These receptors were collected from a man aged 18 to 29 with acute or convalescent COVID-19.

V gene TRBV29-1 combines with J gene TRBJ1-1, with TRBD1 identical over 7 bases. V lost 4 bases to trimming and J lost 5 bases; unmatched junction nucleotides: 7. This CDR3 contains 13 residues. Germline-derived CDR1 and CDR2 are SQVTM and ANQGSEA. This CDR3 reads CSVGNRGNTEAFF. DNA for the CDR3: TGCAGCGTTGGAAACAGGGGAAATACTGAAGCTTTCTTT.

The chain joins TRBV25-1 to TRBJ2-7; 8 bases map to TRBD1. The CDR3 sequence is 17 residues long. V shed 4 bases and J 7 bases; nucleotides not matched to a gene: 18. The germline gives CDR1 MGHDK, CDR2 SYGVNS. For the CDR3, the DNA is TGTGCCAGCAGTGCGCCCGAAGGAGGGCAGGGGGCGCGGGAGCAGTACTTC. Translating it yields CASSAPEGGQGAREQYF.

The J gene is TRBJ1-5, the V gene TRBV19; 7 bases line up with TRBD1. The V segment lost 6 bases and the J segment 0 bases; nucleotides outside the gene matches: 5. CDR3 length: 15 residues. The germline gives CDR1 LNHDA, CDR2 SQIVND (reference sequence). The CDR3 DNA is TGTGCCAGTAGGCGACAGGGAACTAGCAATCAGCCCCAGCATTTT. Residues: CASRRQGTSNQPQHF.

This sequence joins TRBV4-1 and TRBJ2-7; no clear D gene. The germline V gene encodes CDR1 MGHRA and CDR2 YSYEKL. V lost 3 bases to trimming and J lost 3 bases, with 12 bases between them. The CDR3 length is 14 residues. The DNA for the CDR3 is TGCGCCAGCAGCCAGGGCCAAAATTTCTACGAGCAGTACTTC. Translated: CASSQGQNFYEQYF.

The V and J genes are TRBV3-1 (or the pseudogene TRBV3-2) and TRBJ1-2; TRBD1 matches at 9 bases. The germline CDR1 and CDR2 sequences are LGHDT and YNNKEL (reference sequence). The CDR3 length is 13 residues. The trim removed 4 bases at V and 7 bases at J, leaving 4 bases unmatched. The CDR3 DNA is TGTGCCAGCAGCCCCGGGACAGGGCTTGGCTACACCTTC. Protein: CASSPGTGLGYTF.

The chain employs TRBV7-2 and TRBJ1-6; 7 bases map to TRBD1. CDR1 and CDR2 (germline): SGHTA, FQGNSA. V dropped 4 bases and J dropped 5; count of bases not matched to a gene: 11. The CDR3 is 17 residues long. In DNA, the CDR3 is TGTGCCAGCAGCTCAGTCCCACAGGGGACCAATAATTCACCCCTCCACTTT. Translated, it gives CASSSVPQGTNNSPLHF.

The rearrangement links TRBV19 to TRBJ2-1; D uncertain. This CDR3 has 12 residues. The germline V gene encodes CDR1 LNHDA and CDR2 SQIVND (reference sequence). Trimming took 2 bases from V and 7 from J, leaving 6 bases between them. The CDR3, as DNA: TGTGCCAGTAGTATACACCGGAATGAGCAGTTCTTC. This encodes CASSIHRNEQFF. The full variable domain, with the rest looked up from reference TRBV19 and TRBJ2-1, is DGGITQSPKYLFRKEGQNVTLSCEQNLNHDAMYWYRQDPGQGLRLIYYSQIVNDFQKGDIAEGYSVSREKKESFPLTVTSAQKNPTAFYLCASSIHRNEQFFGPGTRLTVL.

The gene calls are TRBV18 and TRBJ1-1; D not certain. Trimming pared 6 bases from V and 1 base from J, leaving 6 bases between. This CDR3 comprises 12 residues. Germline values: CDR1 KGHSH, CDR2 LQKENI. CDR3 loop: CASSNRNTEAFF. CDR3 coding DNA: TGTGCCAGCTCTAACAGGAACACTGAAGCTTTCTTT.

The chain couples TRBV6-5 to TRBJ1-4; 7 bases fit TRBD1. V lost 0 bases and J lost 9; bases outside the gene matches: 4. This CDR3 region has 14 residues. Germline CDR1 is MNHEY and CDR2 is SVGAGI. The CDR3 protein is CASSYSPGQQKLFF. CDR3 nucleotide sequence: TGTGCCAGCAGTTACTCCCCGGGACAGCAAAAACTGTTTTTT.

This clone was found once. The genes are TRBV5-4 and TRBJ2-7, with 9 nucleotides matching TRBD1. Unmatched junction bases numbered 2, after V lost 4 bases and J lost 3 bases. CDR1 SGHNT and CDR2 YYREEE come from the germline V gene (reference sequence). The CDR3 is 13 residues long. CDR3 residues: CASSLDRGYEQYV. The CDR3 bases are TGTGCCAGCAGCCTGGACAGGGGCTACGAGCAGTACGTC.

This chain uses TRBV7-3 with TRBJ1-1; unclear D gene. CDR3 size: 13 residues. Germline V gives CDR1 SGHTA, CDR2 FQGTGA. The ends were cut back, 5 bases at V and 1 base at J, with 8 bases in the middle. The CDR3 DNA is TGTGCCAGCAGCCCGACACGGAACACTGAAGCTTTCTTT. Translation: CASSPTRNTEAFF.

Here the CDR3 DNA reads TGTGCCAGCAGCCTTGGGGACAGCTTGAACTATGGCTACACCTTC. Residues: CASSLGDSLNYGYTF. This chain links TRBV7-9 with TRBJ1-2, with TRBD1 matching over 7 bases. The CDR3 is 15 amino acids. CDR1 is SEHNR, CDR2 FQNEAQ, per germline (reference sequence). Unmatched junction bases numbered 8, after V lost 5 bases and J lost 2 bases.

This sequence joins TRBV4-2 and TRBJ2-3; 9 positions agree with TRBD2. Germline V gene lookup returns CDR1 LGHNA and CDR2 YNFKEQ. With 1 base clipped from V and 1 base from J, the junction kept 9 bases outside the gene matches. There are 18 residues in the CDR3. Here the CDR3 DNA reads TGTGCCAGCAGCCAAGTATCCGATGCTAGCGGGGGCACAGATACGCAGTATTTT. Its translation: CASSQVSDASGGTDTQYF.

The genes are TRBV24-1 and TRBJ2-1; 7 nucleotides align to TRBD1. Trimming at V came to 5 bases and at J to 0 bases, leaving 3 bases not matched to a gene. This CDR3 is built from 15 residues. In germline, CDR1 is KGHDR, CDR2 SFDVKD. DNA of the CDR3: TGTGCCACCAGTGGCTGGGACAGCTCCTACAATGAGCAGTTCTTC. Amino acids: CATSGWDSSYNEQFF.

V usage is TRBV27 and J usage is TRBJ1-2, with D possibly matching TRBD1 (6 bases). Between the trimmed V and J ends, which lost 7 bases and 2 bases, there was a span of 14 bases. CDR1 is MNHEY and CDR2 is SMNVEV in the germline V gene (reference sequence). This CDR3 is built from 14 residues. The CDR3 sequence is CASTPTQGNYGYTF. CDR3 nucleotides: TGTGCCAGCACCCCAACCCAGGGGAACTATGGCTACACCTTC.

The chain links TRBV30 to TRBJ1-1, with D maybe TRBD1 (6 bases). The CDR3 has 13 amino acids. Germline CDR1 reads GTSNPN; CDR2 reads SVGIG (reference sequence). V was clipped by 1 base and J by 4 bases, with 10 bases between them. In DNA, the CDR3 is TGTGCCTGGAGTGCGCAACAGGGCACTGAAGCTTTCTTT. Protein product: CAWSAQQGTEAFF.